These 2 T cell receptor beta chains were all obtained from the same sample, sequenced in a study of T cell responses to AZD1222 COVID-19 vaccine. The assay was immunoSEQ multiplex PCR, and TCRdb's table has in-frame clones only and misses some. The table records approximately 140,000 clones, 91% of them present only once. Sequenced material: peripheral blood, taken 28 days after the second dose of the MenACWY control vaccine. Receptor source: an adult who received the MenACWY meningococcal vaccine as a control.

This clone was counted a few times. The chain couples TRBV11-3 to TRBJ2-2; 11 nucleotides match TRBD2. J lost 3 bases, V lost 0 bases, and 12 bases had no gene match. Germline lookup yields CDR1 SGHNT and CDR2 YENEEA. The CDR3 totals 20 residues. CDR3 protein: CASSLETSGTPIKDTGELFF. CDR3 DNA: TGTGCCAGCAGCTTAGAGACTAGCGGGACACCCATAAAGGACACCGGGGAGCTGTTTTTT.

CDR3 sequence (DNA): TGTGCCAGCGCCGAACGTTGGGGGGACTCTGGCTACACCTTC. Amino acids: CASAERWGDSGYTF. V usage is TRBV6-5 and J usage is TRBJ1-2; perhaps TRBD1 as D (5 bases). The CDR3 extends over 14 amino acids. Germline-derived CDR1 and CDR2 are MNHEY and SVGAGI. V shed 8 bases and J shed 7 bases, with 20 bases lying between them.